The source of this T cell receptor beta chain is a study of regulatory T cells in long-lasting Graves disease. As to time point: newly diagnosed GD, antithyroid drugs for less than 3 months. Making the TCR library involved RNA that had been extracted from PBMCs. CDR3 length: 14 amino acids. Germline V lookup: CDR1 MGHRA, CDR2 YSYEKL. Unmatched junction bases numbered 6, after V lost 5 bases and J lost 5 bases. Building the TCR beta libraries relied on iRepertoire HTBI primers, and CDR3 regions underwent Arm-PCR. How the authors handled the data: Segment identification across samples yielded about 60 TRBV and 14 TRBJ segments. Via MiXCR, TCRdb re-called the multiplex PCR reads, giving one row per CDR3 protein. The V and J calls were not made by the authors but by TCRdb's processing. The sample consists of 580,000 or so distinct CDR3 sequences, about 16% of them appearing once. The same data also went into a second study, on T cells in Graves' hyperthyroidism and ophthalmopathy. That study adds: RT-PCR in the first round (using the HTBI primer set) targeted the TCR CDR3.

Sequences were derived from peripheral blood mononuclear cells (PBMCs), sampled at new diagnosis, from a patient treated with antithyroid drugs. This receptor was taken from a man aged 18 to 29 with Graves disease. The chain has TRBV4-1 and TRBJ1-5; 7 bases are shared with TRBD1. CDR3 loop: CASSVRGGYQPQHF. CDR3 in DNA: TGCGCCAGCAGCGTCAGGGGGGGCTATCAGCCCCAGCATTTT.